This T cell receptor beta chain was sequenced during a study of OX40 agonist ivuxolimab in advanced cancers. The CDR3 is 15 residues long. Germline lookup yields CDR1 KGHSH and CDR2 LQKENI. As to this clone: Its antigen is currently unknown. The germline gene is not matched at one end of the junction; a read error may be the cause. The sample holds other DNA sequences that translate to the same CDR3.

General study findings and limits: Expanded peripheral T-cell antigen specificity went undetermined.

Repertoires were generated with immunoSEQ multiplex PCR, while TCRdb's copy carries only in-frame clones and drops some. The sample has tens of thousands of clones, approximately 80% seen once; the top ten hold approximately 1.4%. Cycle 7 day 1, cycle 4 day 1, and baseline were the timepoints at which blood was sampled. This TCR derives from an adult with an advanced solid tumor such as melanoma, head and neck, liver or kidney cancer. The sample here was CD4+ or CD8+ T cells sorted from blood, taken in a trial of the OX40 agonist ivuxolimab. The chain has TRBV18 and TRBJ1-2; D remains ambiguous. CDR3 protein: CASSPTKLSNYGYTF. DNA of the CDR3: TGCGCCAGCTCACCCACCAAGCTTTCTAACTATGGCTACACCTTC.